Presented here are 18 T cell receptor beta chains from one specimen sequenced in a study of OX40 agonist ivuxolimab in advanced cancers. Library prep was done by the immunoSEQ multiplex PCR assay. This immuneACCESS table, as held by TCRdb, lists in-frame sequences with V and J called but not all clones. Of the missing ones, under half trace to an unresolved V gene in checked studies; the others have no known cause. This sample has fewer than 15,000 clones in its table, and around 90% of those were observed once. The ten largest clones add up to approximately 70% of the sample. Sequencing was performed on CD4+ or CD8+ T cells sorted from blood, taken in a trial of the OX40 agonist ivuxolimab. These receptors were taken from an adult with an advanced solid tumor such as melanoma, head and neck, liver or kidney cancer.

V usage is TRBV27 and J usage is TRBJ1-4; D perhaps matches TRBD1 (6 bases). The CDR3 is 14 residues long. Germline V gene data show CDR1 as MNHEY and CDR2 as SMNVEV (reference sequence). V dropped 7 bases and J dropped 14 bases, with 23 bases sitting between them. CDR3: CASKDLTGPTGLFF. The CDR3 region has the DNA TGTGCCAGCAAAGATCTAACAGGGCCGACAGGCCTGTTTTTT.

The chain carries TRBV19 and TRBJ1-5; D is ambiguous. The germline CDR1 and CDR2 sequences are LNHDA and SQIVND (reference sequence). V was trimmed by 2 bases and J by 5 bases, leaving 16 bases between them. The CDR3 sequence is 16 residues long. The CDR3: CASSILVRDYDQPQHF. The CDR3 coding sequence is TGTGCCAGTAGTATATTAGTACGGGATTATGATCAGCCCCAGCATTTT.

The rearrangement uses TRBV6-5 and TRBJ2-1; D gene ambiguous. The germline V gene has CDR1 MNHEY and CDR2 SVGAGI. V dropped 0 bases and J dropped 10 bases, with 10 bases sitting between them. This CDR3 region has 13 residues. CDR3 in amino acids: CASSYSTNAEQFF. For the CDR3, the DNA is TGTGCCAGCAGTTACTCGACGAACGCCGAGCAGTTCTTC.

The rearrangement links TRBV9 to TRBJ2-7; D call uncertain. Germline V gives CDR1 SGDLS, CDR2 YYNGEE. The germline V and J ends were trimmed by 4 bases and 3 bases, with 20 bases remaining between them. The CDR3 is 16 amino acids. The CDR3 region is CASSSSVTSPLYEQYF. CDR3 sequence (DNA): TGTGCCAGCAGCTCTTCCGTGACTTCCCCCCTCTACGAGCAGTACTTC.

V usage is TRBV13 and J usage is TRBJ1-4, with unresolved D. Germline assignment: CDR1 PRHDT and CDR2 FYEKMQ (reference sequence). V lost 4 bases to trimming and J lost 4 bases, with 16 bases between them. CDR3 length: 16 residues. Written as DNA, the CDR3 is TGTGCCAGCAGCTCCCTCCGGGCCTCGATTAATGAAAAACTGTTTTTT. Protein product: CASSSLRASINEKLFF.

The count of this clone is one. The rearrangement links TRBV25-1 to TRBJ2-7; no definite D call. The CDR3 length is 11 residues. The V gene's germline CDR1 is MGHDK and CDR2 SYGVNS. Between the trimmed V and J ends, which lost 3 bases and 5 bases, there was a span of 5 bases. The CDR3 loop is CASSDLHEQYF. Written as DNA, the CDR3 is TGTGCCAGCAGTGATTTGCACGAGCAGTACTTC.

This chain uses TRBV7-9 with TRBJ2-5; D possibly corresponds to TRBD2 (6 bases). The CDR3 runs 14 residues. Trimming left V 7 bases short and J 2 bases short, with 14 bases between. Germline CDR1 reads SEHNR; CDR2 reads FQNEAQ (reference sequence). The chain's CDR3 is CASTLWGEQETQYF. CDR3 DNA sequence: TGTGCCAGCACCCTTTGGGGGGAACAAGAGACCCAGTACTTC.

The genes are TRBV14 and TRBJ1-2, with D perhaps matching TRBD1 (5 bases). This CDR3 spans 14 amino acids. V was pared by 0 bases and J by 2 bases, with 7 bases between. The germline V gene encodes CDR1 SGHDN and CDR2 FVKESK. The chain's CDR3 is CASSQDKGNYGYTF. The CDR3 DNA reads as TGTGCCAGCAGCCAAGATAAGGGGAACTATGGCTACACCTTC. Combining the CDR3 with reference TRBV14 and TRBJ1-2 gives the whole variable domain EAGVTQFPSHSVIEKGQTVTLRCDPISGHDNLYWYRRVMGKEIKFLLHFVKESKQDESGMPNNRFLAERTGGTYSTLKVQPAELEDSGVYFCASSQDKGNYGYTFGSGTRLTVV.

The rearrangement uses TRBV7-9 and TRBJ2-1; TRBD1 aligns across 8 bases. Unmatched junction bases numbered 11, after V lost 5 bases and J lost 5 bases. The V gene's germline CDR1 is SEHNR and CDR2 FQNEAQ (reference sequence). This CDR3 is 16 amino acids long. The CDR3 DNA sequence: TGTGCCAGCAGCCTCCTGACAGGGGATTCTGACAATGAGCAGTTCTTC. This encodes CASSLLTGDSDNEQFF.

The V call is TRBV27, the J call TRBJ1-1; D unclear. V shed 2 bases and J shed 1 base, with 5 bases lying between them. This CDR3 comprises 13 residues. Germline CDR1 and CDR2: MNHEY and SMNVEV (reference sequence). In nucleotides, the CDR3 is TGTGCCAGCAGTTTAGGAACGAACACTGAAGCTTTCTTT. Protein sequence: CASSLGTNTEAFF.

V is TRBV7-9 and J is TRBJ2-7; tentatively, D is TRBD1 (6 bases). The V and J ends lost 5 bases and 5 bases respectively, with 16 bases between them. The CDR3 loop spans 14 amino acids. Germline V gene sequence: CDR1 SEHNR, CDR2 FQNEAQ (reference sequence). CDR3: CASSTWGRGNEQYF. CDR3 bases: TGTGCCAGCAGCACCTGGGGCAGGGGCAACGAGCAGTACTTC. The variable domain in full, completed from reference TRBV7-9 and TRBJ2-7, reads DTGVSQNPRHKITKRGQNVTFRCDPISEHNRLYWYRQTLGQGPEFLTYFQNEAQLEKSRLLSDRFSAERPKGSFSTLEIQRTEQGDSAMYLCASSTWGRGNEQYFGPGTRLTVT.

The genes are TRBV15 and TRBJ2-2, with unresolved D. CDR1 and CDR2 from the germline V gene are LNHNV and YYDKDF (reference sequence). The CDR3 length is 15 residues. The V and J ends lost 5 bases and 3 bases respectively, with 13 bases between them. The CDR3 reads CATSQSGRDTGELFF. CDR3 coding DNA: TGTGCCACCAGCCAGTCGGGCAGAGACACCGGGGAGCTGTTTTTT.

The V call is TRBV5-6, the J call TRBJ1-2; TRBD1 aligns across 7 bases. V shed 4 bases, J shed 3 bases, and the junction held 6 bases outside the gene matches. This CDR3 has 14 amino acids. Germline assignment: CDR1 SGHDT and CDR2 YYEEEE. The CDR3 DNA reads as TGTGCCAGCAGCCCTCGGACAGGAGACTATGGCTACACCTTC. Encoded protein: CASSPRTGDYGYTF.

The chain is built from TRBV2 and TRBJ2-2; 8 nucleotides align to TRBD1. This CDR3 is 15 amino acids long. In germline, CDR1 is SNHLY, CDR2 FYNNEI. V shed 6 bases, J shed 4 bases, and the junction held 7 bases outside the gene matches. CDR3 DNA: TGTGCCAGCAGCTTCAGGGGGCGCCCCACCGGGGAGCTGTTTTTT. This encodes CASSFRGRPTGELFF.

V gene TRBV15 combines with J gene TRBJ2-5, with D tentatively TRBD1 (6 bases). The CDR3 spans 14 residues. The V end was cut by 0 bases, the J end by 6 bases, with 11 bases between. The germline V gene encodes CDR1 LNHNV and CDR2 YYDKDF (reference sequence). The CDR3, as DNA: TGTGCCACCAGCAGAGAGGGGGCCGGAAAGACCCAGTACTTC. Amino acids: CATSREGAGKTQYF. The variable domain in full, with the rest retrieved from reference TRBV15 and TRBJ2-5, is DAMVIQNPRYQVTQFGKPVTLSCSQTLNHNVMYWYQQKSSQAPKLLFHYYDKDFNNEADTPDNFQSRRPNTSFCFLDIRSPGLGDTAMYLCATSREGAGKTQYFGPGTRLLVL.

The rearrangement links TRBV4-1 to TRBJ1-2, with 7 nucleotides matching TRBD1. The V and J ends lost 2 bases and 6 bases, in that order; junction bases with no gene match: 6. The CDR3 runs 14 residues. Germline CDR1 is MGHRA and CDR2 is YSYEKL. Here the CDR3 DNA reads TGCGCCAGCAGCCAAAATACAGGGGAAGATGGCTACACCTTC. This translates into CASSQNTGEDGYTF.

The rearrangement joins TRBV30 to TRBJ2-2; the D is unclear. The V end lost 7 bases, the J end lost 2 bases, and 14 bases lay between the germline ends. The CDR3 contains 14 residues. The germline CDR1 and CDR2 sequences are GTSNPN and SVGIG (reference sequence). CDR3 residues: CAYTPLVNTGELFF. CDR3 nucleotides: TGTGCCTACACCCCCCTGGTAAACACCGGGGAGCTGTTTTTT.

This clone is labeled as medium-sized. V usage is TRBV6-6 and J usage is TRBJ1-1; unclear D gene. The germline CDR1 and CDR2 sequences are MNHNY and SVGAGI (reference sequence). The CDR3 is 13 amino acids. Trimming stripped 0 bases from V and 0 bases from J, with 2 bases between. The CDR3, as DNA: TGTGCCAGCAGTTACTCGATGAACACTGAAGCTTTCTTT. Translation: CASSYSMNTEAFF.